The present T cell receptor beta chain was sequenced within a study of blood T cell repertoires in COVID-19. In the study overall: Whether acute or convalescent, the COVID-19 samples came from the United States, Italy and Spain.

Those who participated ranged in age from about 18 to 89 years and resided in about two dozen US areas. Self-reported history from a screening survey and questionnaire set each donor's cohort. Profiled with immunoSEQ multiplex PCR; TCRdb holds only in-frame clones, not every one. The profile shows 100,000 to 150,000 clones, 75% to 90% of them singletons. Sequencing was done on a sample of PBMCs or T cells enriched from blood (not recorded which). This TCR was recovered from a woman in her 50s who had recovered from COVID-19.

The CDR3 region is CAIRGGPNYNEQFF. The CDR3 bases are TGTGCCATCCGGGGGGGACCCAACTACAATGAGCAGTTCTTC. J is TRBJ2-1 and V is TRBV10-3; TRBD2 matches at 8 bases. The CDR3 length is 14 residues. V was pared by 8 bases and J by 3 bases, with 6 bases of the junction left unmatched. The germline CDR1 and CDR2 sequences are ENHRY and SYGVKD.